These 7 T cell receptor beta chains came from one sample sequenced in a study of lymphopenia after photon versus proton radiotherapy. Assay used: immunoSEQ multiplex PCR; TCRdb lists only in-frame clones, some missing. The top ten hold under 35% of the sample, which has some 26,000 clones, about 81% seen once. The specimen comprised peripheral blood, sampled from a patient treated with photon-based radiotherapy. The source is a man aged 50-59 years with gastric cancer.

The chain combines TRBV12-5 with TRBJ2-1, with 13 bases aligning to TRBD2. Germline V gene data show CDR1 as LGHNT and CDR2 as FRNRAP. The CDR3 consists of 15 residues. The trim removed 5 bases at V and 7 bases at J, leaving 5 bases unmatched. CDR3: CASGITSGGANEQFF. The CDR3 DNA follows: TGTGCTAGTGGTATCACTAGCGGGGGGGCTAATGAGCAGTTCTTC.

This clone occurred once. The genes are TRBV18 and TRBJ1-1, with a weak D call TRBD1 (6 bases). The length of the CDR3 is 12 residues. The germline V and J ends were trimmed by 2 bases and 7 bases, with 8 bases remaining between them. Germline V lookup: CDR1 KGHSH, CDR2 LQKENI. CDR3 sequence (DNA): TGTGCCAGCTCACCAGGGACAAATGAAGCTTTCTTT. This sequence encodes CASSPGTNEAFF.

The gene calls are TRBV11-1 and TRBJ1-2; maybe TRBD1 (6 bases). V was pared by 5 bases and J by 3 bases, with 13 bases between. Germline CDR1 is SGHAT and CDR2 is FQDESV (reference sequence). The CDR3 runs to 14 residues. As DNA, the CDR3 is TGTGCCAGCAGCCCGAGGACAGATTACTATGGCTACACCTTC. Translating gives CASSPRTDYYGYTF.

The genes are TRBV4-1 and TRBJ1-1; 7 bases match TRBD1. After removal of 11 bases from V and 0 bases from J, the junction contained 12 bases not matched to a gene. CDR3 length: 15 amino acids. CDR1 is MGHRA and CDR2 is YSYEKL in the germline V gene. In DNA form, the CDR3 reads TGCGCCGGAATAGGGACAGTCCGCATGAACACTGAAGCTTTCTTT. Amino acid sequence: CAGIGTVRMNTEAFF.

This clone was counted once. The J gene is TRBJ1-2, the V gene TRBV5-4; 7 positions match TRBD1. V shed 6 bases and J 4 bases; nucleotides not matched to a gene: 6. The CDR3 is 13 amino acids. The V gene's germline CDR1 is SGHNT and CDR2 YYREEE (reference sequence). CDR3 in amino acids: CASTHRGGYGYTF. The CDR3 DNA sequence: TGTGCCAGCACCCACAGGGGCGGCTATGGCTACACCTTC.

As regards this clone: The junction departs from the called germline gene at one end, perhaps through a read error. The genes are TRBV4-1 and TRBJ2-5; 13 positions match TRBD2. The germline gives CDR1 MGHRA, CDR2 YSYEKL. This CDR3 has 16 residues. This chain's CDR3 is CASSTRTSGGQETRYF. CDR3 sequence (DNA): TGCGCCAGCAGCACCCGGACTAGCGGGGGCCAAGAGACCCGGTACTTC.

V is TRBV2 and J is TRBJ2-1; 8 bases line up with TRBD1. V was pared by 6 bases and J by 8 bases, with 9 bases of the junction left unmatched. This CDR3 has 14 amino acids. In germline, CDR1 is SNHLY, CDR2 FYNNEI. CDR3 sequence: CASRYRGSLDEQFF. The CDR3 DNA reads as TGTGCCAGCAGATACAGGGGGAGTTTAGATGAGCAGTTCTTC. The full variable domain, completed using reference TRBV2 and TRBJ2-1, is EPEVTQTPSHQVTQMGQEVILRCVPISNHLYFYWYRQILGQKVEFLVSFYNNEISEKSEIFDDQFSVERPDGSNFTLKIRSTKLEDSAMYFCASRYRGSLDEQFFGPGTRLTVL.